In this sample, the clone carrying this T cell receptor (beta chain) turned up once. This entry is derived from a study of Ad26.COV2.S vaccination and SARS-CoV-2 variants. Repertoires were generated with immunoSEQ multiplex PCR, while TCRdb's copy carries only in-frame clones and drops some. Here the sample spans some 480,000 clones, approximately 88% being singletons. The treatment was: some 19 received Ad26.COV2.S at low or high dose, single or two shots; about five received placebo; per-sample allocation not given. The samples were gathered on day 63 after the first injection of vaccine or placebo. The length of the CDR3 is 12 residues. The V gene lost 0 bases and the J gene lost 6 bases, with 7 bases spanning the gap. Germline V CDR1 and CDR2: SGHRS, YFSETQ.

This sequence joins TRBV5-1 and TRBJ2-7, with unresolved D. This receptor was taken from a person aged 18-65 years who received the Ad26.COV2.S COVID-19 vaccine or a placebo. The material was peripheral blood, obtained in a trial of Ad26.COV2.S vaccine versus placebo. The CDR3 DNA is TGCGCCAGCAGCTTGGAAGGGTTCGAGCAGTACTTC. This encodes CASSLEGFEQYF.